A single TCR beta chain is shown here with its context. In the original analysis: Scientists estimated how many nucleated cells there were by amplifying reference gene primers. Only in-frame clones appear in the TCRdb table, and some are missing; sequencing was by immunoSEQ multiplex PCR. V, J and clone size derive from that table, while D and trimming were established from the DNA sequence. The data contain about 360,000 clones, more than 75% of them seen just once; the ten biggest clones take up roughly 1.4%. This CDR3 has 13 amino acids. Trimming left V 5 bases short and J 8 bases short, with 12 bases between. The sample comes from a study of blood T cell repertoires in COVID-19. Study information: Samples representing acute and convalescent COVID-19 were sourced from the United States, Italy and Spain.

Sequenced material: PBMCs or T cells enriched from blood (not recorded which). The chain joins TRBV12-3 or TRBV12-4 to TRBJ1-4; TRBD1 might be the D (6 bases). The clonotype was recovered from a man aged 25-45 years who had recovered from COVID-19. This CDR3 reads CASSGGHREKLFF. CDR3 nucleotide sequence: TGTGCCAGCAGTGGGGGACACCGAGAAAAACTGTTTTTT.